This record looks at one T cell receptor (beta chain) sequence and its context. The table came from immunoSEQ multiplex PCR; TCRdb's copy has only in-frame clones and leaves some out. In the table there are 100,000 to 150,000 clones, around three quarters of which are singletons. The data belong to a study of blood T cell repertoires in COVID-19. In germline, CDR1 is LNHDA, CDR2 SQIVND (reference sequence). The CDR3 covers 16 residues. The specimen was peripheral blood. This TCR came from a woman in her 70s with acute or convalescent COVID-19. The V call is TRBV19, the J call TRBJ2-7, with 12 bases that match TRBD1. The J call may be faulty, since TRBJ2-1 better matches the DNA end. CDR3 DNA sequence: TGTGCCAGTAGTATAGGCCTGGGACAGGGGGCAGATGAGCAGTTCTTC. Residues: CASSIGLGQGADEQFF.